This T cell receptor beta chain was found in a study of CD8 T cells in Susac syndrome. The germline V and J ends were trimmed by 4 bases and 0 bases, with 10 bases remaining between them. Germline values: CDR1 SGHKS, CDR2 YYEKEE (reference sequence). This CDR3 comprises 15 residues. The authors reverse transcribed roughly 0.5 to 1 ug RNA with random hexamers. One entry per CDR3 protein results from TCRdb running MiXCR on the immunoSEQ multiplex PCR reads. The repertoire holds 250,000 to 300,000 distinct CDR3 sequences, with around 83% as singletons. The sequenced sample was CD8+ T cells from PBMCs. The rearrangement joins TRBV5-5 to TRBJ1-4; D possibly corresponds to TRBD1 (6 bases). This TCR was sampled from a human donor with multiple sclerosis. The CDR3 loop is CASSLTGSTNEKLFF. The CDR3 coding sequence is TGTGCCAGCAGCCTGACAGGTTCAACTAATGAAAAACTGTTTTTT.